This passage covers 30 T cell receptor beta chains from one sample sequenced in a study of T cell changes during pregnancy in multiple sclerosis. Data came from immunoSEQ multiplex PCR; TCRdb stores just in-frame clones and leaves some out. The sample holds 25,000 to 35,000 clones, about nine tenths seen once. Sequenced material: CD8+ T cells from peripheral blood mononuclear cells, taken before pregnancy. These receptor sequences come from a female donor with multiple sclerosis, enrolled in a pregnancy study.

This clone has a single count. The chain links TRBV27 to TRBJ2-7, with a tentative D call TRBD1 (5 bases). The length of the CDR3 is 14 residues. Germline assignment: CDR1 MNHEY and CDR2 SMNVEV (reference sequence). V lost 3 bases and J lost 2, with 11 bases in between. The CDR3 nucleotides read TGTGCCAGCAGTTTTATGCAGGGAACCTACGAGCAGTACTTC. Its protein product is CASSFMQGTYEQYF.

The chain joins TRBV14 to TRBJ1-2, with TRBD1 identical over 10 bases. The CDR3 covers 15 residues. Germline CDR1 is SGHDN and CDR2 is FVKESK. V dropped 5 bases and J dropped 7; count of bases not matched to a gene: 10. The CDR3 DNA follows: TGTGCCAGCAGCAGAAGTTCCGGGACAGGGGTTGGCTACACCTTC. Its translation: CASSRSSGTGVGYTF.

The V and J genes are TRBV5-4 and TRBJ1-2; D may be TRBD1 (5 bases). The CDR3 covers 15 residues. Trimming stripped 5 bases from V and 6 bases from J, with 20 bases between. Germline assignment: CDR1 SGHNT and CDR2 YYREEE (reference sequence). CDR3 in DNA: TGTGCCAGCAGTCATCCGGGATACCCGGGGGATGGCTACACCTTC. Translation: CASSHPGYPGDGYTF.

The chain combines TRBV27 with TRBJ1-4; unclear D gene. Germline CDR1 reads MNHEY; CDR2 reads SMNVEV (reference sequence). The ends were cut back, 5 bases at V and 6 bases at J, with 13 bases in the middle. This CDR3 region has 14 residues. The CDR3 DNA sequence: TGTGCCAGCAGTGCCCGGTTCGGGGATGAAAAACTGTTTTTT. Protein product: CASSARFGDEKLFF. The full variable domain, completed using reference TRBV27 and TRBJ1-4, is EAQVTQNPRYLITVTGKKLTVTCSQNMNHEYMSWYRQDPGLGLRQIYYSMNVEVTDKGDVPEGYKVSRKEKRNFPLILESPSPNQTSLYFCASSARFGDEKLFFGSGTQLSVL.

The chain couples TRBV14 to TRBJ1-1, with 7 bases aligning to TRBD1. The CDR3 runs 13 residues. CDR1 and CDR2 (germline): SGHDN, FVKESK. V lost 7 bases and J lost 3; bases outside the gene matches: 5. The CDR3 sequence is CASTPGGYTEAFF. CDR3 DNA sequence: TGTGCCAGCACCCCAGGGGGGTACACTGAAGCTTTCTTT.

The chain combines TRBV5-4 with TRBJ2-3, with 13 positions matching TRBD2. This CDR3 is built from 17 residues. V was pared by 2 bases and J by 4 bases, with 7 bases of the junction left unmatched. Germline loops: CDR1 SGHNT, CDR2 YYREEE (reference sequence). CDR3 amino acids: CASSLFRGLAGADTQYF. The CDR3 coding sequence is TGTGCCAGCAGCTTATTTAGAGGACTAGCGGGAGCAGATACGCAGTATTTT.

The CDR3 nucleotides are TGTGCCAGCAGCCCGCCCGGAATCGACAGGGGGATAGGGTACAATGAGCAGTTCTTC. Amino acids: CASSPPGIDRGIGYNEQFF. The chain links TRBV9 to TRBJ2-1; 9 nucleotides line up with TRBD1. The junction had 18 bases not matched to a gene; V was cut back by 4 bases and J by 4 bases. The CDR3 runs 19 residues. Germline values: CDR1 SGDLS, CDR2 YYNGEE.

The V gene is TRBV6-6, the J gene TRBJ2-7, with D tentatively TRBD2 (5 bases). In germline, CDR1 is MNHNY, CDR2 SVGAGI (reference sequence). V gave up 0 bases and J gave up 2 bases, with 11 bases separating them. The CDR3 extends over 15 amino acids. The CDR3 sequence is CASSYSNSGAYEQYF. CDR3 in DNA: TGTGCCAGCAGTTACTCGAACAGCGGCGCCTACGAGCAGTACTTC.

V gene TRBV5-1 combines with J gene TRBJ2-5; 8 nucleotides align to TRBD1. The end of the DNA is better explained by TRBJ2-7, so the J call may be wrong. CDR1 is SGHRS and CDR2 is YFSETQ in the germline V gene. The CDR3 extends over 14 amino acids. Written as DNA, the CDR3 is TGCGCCAGCAGCCCGGGGACAGGAACCTACGAGCAGTACTTC. Its translation is CASSPGTGTYEQYF.

This sequence joins TRBV7-9 and TRBJ2-2; the D is unclear. The CDR3 extends over 12 amino acids. The germline V gene encodes CDR1 SEHNR and CDR2 FQNEAQ (reference sequence). V was cut by 3 bases and J by 5 bases, with 4 bases left in between. CDR3 protein: CASSFSTGELFF. The CDR3 bases are TGTGCCAGCAGCTTCAGTACCGGGGAGCTGTTTTTT.

This clone was detected only once. The chain combines TRBV5-1 with TRBJ2-7, with no clear D. V was pared by 3 bases and J by 3 bases, with 10 bases between. This CDR3 region has 13 residues. Per germline, CDR1 SGHRS and CDR2 YFSETQ. DNA of the CDR3: TGCGCCAGCAGCTCCAGATTGAACTACGAGCAGTACTTC. Protein: CASSSRLNYEQYF.

The chain couples TRBV15 to TRBJ1-4, with 8 bases lining up with TRBD1. CDR1 and CDR2 from the germline V gene are LNHNV and YYDKDF (reference sequence). The CDR3 has 15 amino acids. The J segment lost 7 bases and the V segment lost 8 bases, leaving 12 bases of the junction unmatched. The CDR3 DNA reads as TGTGCCACCGACAGGGGAGGCTTTTCGGGTGAAAAACTGTTTTTT. This codes for CATDRGGFSGEKLFF.

The chain is built from TRBV6-4 and TRBJ2-1; D is possibly TRBD2 (6 bases). Trimming left V 0 bases short and J 0 bases short, with 6 bases between. Germline lookup yields CDR1 MRHNA and CDR2 SNTAGT. This CDR3 region has 15 residues. This chain's CDR3 is CASSDSSGSYNEQFF. The DNA for the CDR3 is TGTGCCAGCAGTGACTCTAGCGGCTCCTACAATGAGCAGTTCTTC.

The chain employs TRBV7-6 and TRBJ2-7; maybe TRBD1 (5 bases). There are 14 residues in the CDR3. The ends were cut back, 5 bases at V and 1 base at J, with 12 bases in the middle. The germline gives CDR1 SGHVS, CDR2 FNYEAQ. DNA of the CDR3: TGTGCCAGCAGCCCCAGGGAAGGGTCCTACGAGCAGTACTTC. Translation: CASSPREGSYEQYF.

J is TRBJ2-2 and V is TRBV9; TRBD1 might be the D (6 bases). CDR3 length equals 15 residues. Germline lookup yields CDR1 SGDLS and CDR2 YYNGEE. Trimming shortened V by 4 bases and J by 0 bases, and 10 bases separated the two germline ends. In nucleotides, the CDR3 is TGTGCCAGCAGCAAAGGACAGTCGAACACCGGGGAGCTGTTTTTT. This sequence encodes CASSKGQSNTGELFF. Full variable domain (remainder filled in from reference TRBV9 and TRBJ2-2): DSGVTQTPKHLITATGQRVTLRCSPRSGDLSVYWYQQSLDQGLQFLIQYYNGEERAKGNILERFSAQQFPDLHSELNLSSLELGDSALYFCASSKGQSNTGELFFGEGSRLTVL.

The chain links TRBV13 to TRBJ2-1; 9 nucleotides agree with TRBD2. V trimming: 2 bases; J trimming: 2 bases; junction bases outside the gene matches: 1. The CDR3 runs to 15 residues. The germline gives CDR1 PRHDT, CDR2 FYEKMQ (reference sequence). The CDR3 DNA sequence: TGTGCCAGCAGCTTACCTAGCGGGGCCTACAATGAGCAGTTCTTC. Amino acid sequence: CASSLPSGAYNEQFF. Variable domain in full (rest from reference TRBV13 and TRBJ2-1): AAGVIQSPRHLIKEKRETATLKCYPIPRHDTVYWYQQGPGQDPQFLISFYEKMQSDKGSIPDRFSAQQFSDYHSELNMSSLELGDSALYFCASSLPSGAYNEQFFGPGTRLTVL.

The chain links TRBV4-1 to TRBJ2-3; D perhaps matches TRBD1 (6 bases). This CDR3 is 17 amino acids long. V was trimmed by 1 base and J by 2 bases, leaving 16 bases between them. Germline V gene sequence: CDR1 MGHRA, CDR2 YSYEKL. CDR3 nucleotide sequence: TGCGCCAGCAGCCAAGGTCGTGGGGGCCCTAACACAGATACGCAGTATTTT. Translating gives CASSQGRGGPNTDTQYF.

The rearrangement uses TRBV27 and TRBJ1-1; possibly TRBD1 for D (6 bases). V dropped 5 bases and J dropped 0 bases, with 16 bases sitting between them. The CDR3 is 16 residues long. CDR1 and CDR2 (germline): MNHEY, SMNVEV (reference sequence). The CDR3 DNA reads as TGTGCCAGCAGTAAACAGGGTGGGAGGGTGAACACTGAAGCTTTCTTT. Its translation: CASSKQGGRVNTEAFF.

V gene TRBV13 combines with J gene TRBJ1-6; unclear D gene. The germline V gene encodes CDR1 PRHDT and CDR2 FYEKMQ (reference sequence). The V end lost 5 bases, the J end lost 7 bases, and 9 bases lay between the germline ends. The CDR3 has 13 residues. The CDR3 reads CASSTLENSPLHF. The CDR3 region has the DNA TGTGCCAGCAGCACCCTCGAGAATTCACCCCTCCACTTT.

J is TRBJ2-7 and V is TRBV6-8, with 12 bases aligning to TRBD2. This CDR3 is 15 amino acids long. Germline V gene sequence: CDR1 MNHGY, CDR2 SAAAGT. Losses at the gene ends were 5 bases for V and 0 bases for J; bases not matched to a gene: 2. The CDR3 sequence is CASSLAGGPSYEQYF. The CDR3 region has the DNA TGTGCCAGCAGTCTAGCGGGAGGGCCCTCCTACGAGCAGTACTTC.

V usage is TRBV7-5 and J usage is TRBJ1-6; the D call of TRBD1 is as the table states it, not checked on the DNA. TRBV7-5 is termed a pseudogene. CDR3 length: 13 amino acids. The CDR3 nucleotides are TGTGCCAGAAGCGAAGACAGTAATTCACCCCTCCACTTT. Its translation: CARSEDSNSPLHF.

This rearrangement joins TRBV30 to TRBJ1-1, with no clear D. V was cut by 0 bases and J by 4 bases, with 9 bases left in between. Germline V gene sequence: CDR1 GTSNPN, CDR2 SVGIG (reference sequence). The CDR3 extends over 13 amino acids. The CDR3 bases are TGTGCCTGGAGTGTTAGCCAAGTCACTGAAGCTTTCTTT. Its protein is CAWSVSQVTEAFF.

This chain links TRBV11-2 with TRBJ1-6, with 9 bases aligning to TRBD1. Germline V gene lookup returns CDR1 SGHAT and CDR2 FQNNGV. Trimming at V came to 3 bases and at J to 8 bases, leaving 2 bases not matched to a gene. The CDR3 runs to 14 residues. The CDR3 here is CASSFGTGYSPLHF. The CDR3 coding sequence is TGTGCCAGCAGCTTCGGGACAGGGTATTCACCCCTCCACTTT.

This sequence joins TRBV7-9 and TRBJ2-1; maybe TRBD2 (5 bases). Germline CDR1 and CDR2: SEHNR and FQNEAQ (reference sequence). Trimming stripped 2 bases from V and 8 bases from J, with 16 bases between. The CDR3 has 15 residues. The CDR3 region is CASSLSSLALDEQFF. In DNA form, the CDR3 reads TGTGCCAGCAGCTTATCGAGCCTAGCTCTGGATGAGCAGTTCTTC.

This sequence joins TRBV7-9 and TRBJ2-2; 8 bases match TRBD1. After removal of 1 base from V and 5 bases from J, the junction contained 12 bases not matched to a gene. CDR1 and CDR2 from the germline V gene are SEHNR and FQNEAQ (reference sequence). CDR3 length equals 18 residues. CDR3 loop: CASSLVPTGAGETGELFF. CDR3 nucleotide sequence: TGTGCCAGCAGCTTAGTACCGACAGGGGCTGGTGAAACCGGGGAGCTGTTTTTT.

The chain combines TRBV18 with TRBJ2-7, with D unresolved. Germline CDR1 is KGHSH and CDR2 is LQKENI. Deletions cut 2 bases from V and 0 bases from J, with 5 bases between. The CDR3 extends over 13 amino acids. The CDR3 loop is CASSPGSSYEQYF. CDR3 DNA: TGTGCCAGCTCACCAGGTAGCTCCTACGAGCAGTACTTC.

The V and J genes are TRBV27 and TRBJ2-7; D may be TRBD1 (6 bases). Trimming took 5 bases from V and 3 from J, leaving 11 bases between them. The CDR3 length is 13 residues. Germline V gene sequence: CDR1 MNHEY, CDR2 SMNVEV (reference sequence). The CDR3 nucleotides are TGTGCCAGCAGTATCAGGGGCGACTACGAGCAGTACTTC. As protein: CASSIRGDYEQYF.

The chain carries TRBV5-1 and TRBJ2-5, with TRBD2 matching 9 bases. The V gene end was trimmed by 0 bases and the J gene end by 3 bases; junction bases not matched to a gene: 9. Germline V gene lookup returns CDR1 SGHRS and CDR2 YFSETQ. The CDR3 contains 17 residues. The CDR3 DNA reads as TGCGCCAGCAGCTTGGGACATTATAGCGGGGGAGAAGAGACCCAGTACTTC. It translates to CASSLGHYSGGEETQYF.

The V gene is TRBV19, the J gene TRBJ2-2, with no clear D. V lost 8 bases, J lost 3 bases, and 13 bases lay in between. The germline V gene encodes CDR1 LNHDA and CDR2 SQIVND (reference sequence). This CDR3 has 14 amino acids. For the CDR3, the DNA is TGTGCCAGTTCCGGCGCAGGTTACACCGGGGAGCTGTTTTTT. Translating it yields CASSGAGYTGELFF.

The chain has TRBV6-9 and TRBJ2-7; TRBD2 matches at 8 bases. Germline values: CDR1 MNHGY, CDR2 SVAAGI. Germline trimming cut 1 base from V and 0 bases from J; bases unmatched to any gene: 8. The CDR3 length is 17 residues. CDR3 sequence reads: CASSYLLAGSLSYEQYF. DNA for the CDR3: TGTGCCAGCAGTTATTTGTTAGCGGGAAGTCTCTCCTACGAGCAGTACTTC.